The 31 T cell receptor beta chains below were found in one sample sequenced in a study of tumor-infiltrating lymphocytes in oesophageal squamous cell carcinoma. One entry per CDR3 protein results from TCRdb running MiXCR on the PCR reads. The sample yields approximately 12,000 distinct CDR3 sequences, around 50% seen once. Sequenced material: normal esophageal tissue next to the tumor. These receptors were obtained from a male donor with esophageal squamous cell carcinoma.

This rearrangement joins TRBV19 to TRBJ2-2; 7 bases agree with TRBD2. Trimming at V came to 6 bases and at J to 0 bases, leaving 1 base not matched to a gene. This CDR3 comprises 14 residues. Germline V gene lookup returns CDR1 LNHDA and CDR2 SQIVND (reference sequence). The CDR3 coding sequence is TGTGCCAGTAGGAGCGGGACGAACACCGGGGAGCTGTTTTTT. Amino acid sequence: CASRSGTNTGELFF.

By proportion, this clonotype is medium-sized (0.01 to 0.1%). The rearrangement uses TRBV6-1 and TRBJ2-5; a possible D gene is TRBD1 (6 bases). Germline lookup yields CDR1 MNHNS and CDR2 SASEGT. The length of the CDR3 is 13 residues. V was trimmed by 1 base and J by 9 bases, leaving 12 bases between them. Here the CDR3 reads CASSEEGDTAQYF. Written as DNA, the CDR3 is TGTGCCAGCAGTGAAGAGGGGGATACTGCCCAGTACTTC.

J is TRBJ2-5 and V is TRBV25-1; the D gene is possibly TRBD2 (6 bases). The CDR3 is 16 amino acids. The V and J ends lost 3 bases and 0 bases respectively, with 14 bases between them. The V gene's germline CDR1 is MGHDK and CDR2 SYGVNS. CDR3 nucleotide sequence: TGTGCCAGCAGTGACCCACTAGCAGCCCACCAAGAGACCCAGTACTTC. Its translation: CASSDPLAAHQETQYF.

At least ten counts were recorded for this clonotype. This rearrangement joins TRBV2 to TRBJ1-1, with a weak D call TRBD1 (6 bases). The V end lost 8 bases, the J end lost 5 bases, and 18 bases lay between the germline ends. CDR3 length: 14 amino acids. Germline CDR1 and CDR2: SNHLY and FYNNEI. The CDR3 spells CASGADWGATEAFF. Here the CDR3 DNA reads TGTGCCAGCGGAGCGGACTGGGGGGCGACTGAAGCTTTCTTT.

This sequence joins TRBV11-2 and TRBJ2-3; D remains ambiguous. There are 14 residues in the CDR3. V lost 5 bases, J lost 0 bases, and 9 bases lay in between. Per germline, CDR1 SGHAT and CDR2 FQNNGV. This CDR3 reads CASSPGYSTDTQYF. CDR3 in DNA: TGTGCCAGCAGCCCCGGGTATAGCACAGATACGCAGTATTTT.

J is TRBJ2-1 and V is TRBV5-1; D may be TRBD1 (6 bases). The CDR3 has 14 residues. Germline CDR1 is SGHRS and CDR2 is YFSETQ. V was shortened by 4 bases and J by 13 bases, with 21 bases between the two germline ends. The CDR3 region has the DNA TGCGCCAGCAGCACGGACCAGACAGGACACGGACAGTTCTTC. Protein sequence: CASSTDQTGHGQFF.

The chain has TRBV7-9 and TRBJ2-7; 10 bases fit TRBD1. The end of the DNA fits TRBJ2-5 better, so the J call may be wrong. Germline-derived CDR1 and CDR2 are SEHNR and FQNEAQ (reference sequence). This CDR3 is built from 15 residues. The CDR3 coding sequence is TGTGCCAGCAGCAGGGGACAGGGGTTCCAAGAGACCCAGTACTTC. As protein: CASSRGQGFQETQYF.

The chain has TRBV9 and TRBJ1-1; D is possibly TRBD1 (5 bases). The CDR3 covers 14 residues. Germline values: CDR1 SGDLS, CDR2 YYNGEE. V shed 3 bases and J shed 4 bases, with 13 bases lying between them. The CDR3 nucleotides read TGTGCCAGCAGCGCTCCGGGGGGAGGCACTGAAGCTTTCTTT. Protein sequence: CASSAPGGGTEAFF.

There are many counts of this clonotype. This chain links TRBV10-3 with TRBJ1-1, with 10 bases aligning to TRBD1. After removal of 4 bases from V and 6 bases from J, the junction contained 11 bases not matched to a gene. Germline CDR1 and CDR2: ENHRY and SYGVKD. The length of the CDR3 is 16 residues. The chain's CDR3 is CAISGGEDRGRPEAFF. DNA of the CDR3: TGTGCCATCAGTGGGGGTGAGGACAGGGGGAGGCCTGAAGCTTTCTTT.

This clonotype showed up just a few times. The chain combines TRBV7-3 with TRBJ2-2; 14 nucleotides line up with TRBD2. V shed 5 bases, J shed 0 bases, and the junction held 8 bases outside the gene matches. The CDR3 length is 19 residues. Germline V CDR1 and CDR2: SGHTA, FQGTGA. CDR3 sequence: CASSPGLAGAHPNTGELFF. DNA for the CDR3: TGTGCCAGCAGCCCGGGACTAGCGGGGGCCCACCCGAACACCGGGGAGCTGTTTTTT.

In this sample, this clonotype turned up a few times. The chain couples TRBV6-1 to TRBJ2-1, with 10 nucleotides matching TRBD2. This CDR3 region has 19 residues. The V segment lost 4 bases and the J segment 0 bases; nucleotides outside the gene matches: 12. The germline V gene has CDR1 MNHNS and CDR2 SASEGT. The DNA of the CDR3 is TGTGCCAGCAGTGGCCGGGCCAGTAGCGGGAGGAGCTCCTACAATGAGCAGTTCTTC. Encoded protein: CASSGRASSGRSSYNEQFF.

The rearrangement joins TRBV18 to TRBJ2-5, with no clear D. CDR3 length equals 14 residues. Germline CDR1 and CDR2: KGHSH and LQKENI. V lost 2 bases and J lost 5, with 12 bases in between. The CDR3 coding sequence is TGTGCCAGCTCACCAGGCAAGACTGGGGAGACCCAGTACTTC. Translating gives CASSPGKTGETQYF.

This sequence joins TRBV7-4 and TRBJ1-2; possibly TRBD1 for D (6 bases). Trimming removed 5 bases at V and 5 bases at J, with 21 bases between. Germline lookup yields CDR1 SGHVT and CDR2 SQSDAQ. The CDR3 has 16 amino acids. CDR3 in DNA: TGTGCCAGCAGCCCGACCGGGGCAGGGGCGATATATGGCTACACCTTC. Protein product: CASSPTGAGAIYGYTF. The entire variable domain, with the rest obtained from reference TRBV7-4 and TRBJ1-2, is as follows: GAGVSQSPRYKVAKRGRDVALRCDSISGHVTLYWYRQTLGQGSEVLTYSQSDAQRDKSGRPSGRFSAERPERSVSTLKIQRTEQGDSAVYLCASSPTGAGAIYGYTFGSGTRLTVV.

This clonotype has a count of ten or more. The CDR3 here is CASTFQAGETGGSNQPQHF. CDR3 DNA sequence: TGTGCCAGCACCTTCCAAGCGGGGGAGACGGGTGGGAGCAATCAGCCCCAGCATTTT. The chain recombines TRBV6-1 with TRBJ1-5; perhaps TRBD1 as D (5 bases). Germline V gene sequence: CDR1 MNHNS, CDR2 SASEGT. This CDR3 has 19 amino acids. Trimming took 7 bases from V and 1 from J, leaving 26 bases between them.

CDR3 region: CASSLNQYTGELFF. CDR3 nucleotide sequence: TGTGCCAGCAGCTTAAACCAGTACACCGGGGAGCTGTTTTTT. The rearrangement links TRBV7-3 to TRBJ2-2; D unresolved. The CDR3 contains 14 residues. Germline-derived CDR1 and CDR2 are SGHTA and FQGTGA. V was cut by 1 base and J by 3 bases, with 6 bases left in between.

Only a few counts were recorded for this clonotype. V usage is TRBV7-8 and J usage is TRBJ2-5; 7 bases match TRBD1. The J call may be incorrect, as the DNA end agrees better with TRBJ2-7. This CDR3 region has 13 residues. Germline loops: CDR1 SGHVS, CDR2 FQNEAQ. Written as DNA, the CDR3 is TGTGCCAGCAGCACCATAGGACAGGCCGAGCAGTACTTC. Translated: CASSTIGQAEQYF.

There are a few counts of this clonotype. The CDR3 bases are TGTGCCAGCAGCTTGGCCTTCGCGGGACTAGCATTTGGTAATGAGCAGTTCTTC. As protein: CASSLAFAGLAFGNEQFF. The chain recombines TRBV7-2 with TRBJ2-7; 9 bases fit TRBD2. The J call may be in error: the DNA end matches TRBJ2-1 better. CDR1 is SGHTA and CDR2 is FQGNSA in the germline V gene. The CDR3 is 18 residues long.

This clonotype has ten or more counts. The rearrangement uses TRBV7-2 and TRBJ2-1, with unresolved D. The germline CDR1 and CDR2 sequences are SGHTA and FQGNSA. CDR3 length: 15 residues. V was pared by 2 bases and J by 2 bases, with 10 bases between. CDR3 protein: CASSLYSGTYNEQFF. The DNA for the CDR3 is TGTGCCAGCAGCTTATACTCCGGAACCTACAATGAGCAGTTCTTC.

The chain is built from TRBV5-1 and TRBJ1-1, with unresolved D. The length of the CDR3 is 14 residues. With 6 bases removed from V and 0 bases from J, the gap between germline ends came to 12 bases. CDR1 is SGHRS and CDR2 is YFSETQ in the germline V gene. The CDR3 DNA reads as TGCGCCAGCAATTTGAACAGCTTGAACACTGAAGCTTTCTTT. Protein product: CASNLNSLNTEAFF.

V usage is TRBV14 and J usage is TRBJ2-1; 12 bases line up with TRBD1. Trimming removed 0 bases from V and 4 bases from J; junction bases left unmatched: 10. The CDR3 contains 19 residues. CDR1 and CDR2 from the germline V gene are SGHDN and FVKESK. DNA of the CDR3: TGTGCCAGCAGCCAAGAGCTGTGGGACAGGGGGCAACTATACAATGAGCAGTTCTTC. Protein product: CASSQELWDRGQLYNEQFF.

The V gene is TRBV7-6, the J gene TRBJ2-7; weak D call: TRBD2 (5 bases). With 0 bases removed from V and 10 bases from J, the gap between germline ends came to 13 bases. The CDR3 has 13 residues. From germline, CDR1 is SGHVS and CDR2 FNYEAQ. The CDR3 DNA reads TGTGCCAGCAGCTTAGCTATAGGGAGACGACAGTACTTC. It translates to CASSLAIGRRQYF.

This clonotype counts as medium-sized. V is TRBV12-3 or TRBV12-4 and J is TRBJ2-1; D call uncertain. This CDR3 is 15 amino acids long. V lost 3 bases to trimming and J lost 4 bases, with 13 bases between them. CDR3 nucleotides: TGTGCCAGCAGTTTCTCCGTAGGGCGTTACAATGAGCAGTTCTTC. Its translation is CASSFSVGRYNEQFF.

The chain recombines TRBV4-2 with TRBJ2-1; TRBD2 matches at 7 bases. The CDR3 loop spans 15 amino acids. CDR1 is LGHNA, CDR2 YNFKEQ, per germline. The trim removed 4 bases at V and 3 bases at J, leaving 6 bases unmatched. CDR3 in amino acids: CASSRGGTDYNEQFF. The CDR3 nucleotides are TGTGCCAGCAGCCGGGGGGGGACGGACTACAATGAGCAGTTCTTC.

By share of the sample, this clonotype is medium-sized (0.01 to 0.1%). This chain connects TRBV7-3 to TRBJ2-7, with 12 bases aligning to TRBD1. There are 18 residues in the CDR3. Germline CDR1 reads SGHTA; CDR2 reads FQGTGA. V was clipped by 4 bases and J by 2 bases; unmatched bases: 12. Here the CDR3 DNA reads TGTGCCAGCAGCTCCCGGGACAGGGGGCGCCCCGAGCCCTACGAGCAGTACTTC. Translating gives CASSSRDRGRPEPYEQYF.

V and J are TRBV7-2 and TRBJ2-5, with 9 bases identical to TRBD2. The J call may be wrong; the DNA end is better matched by TRBJ2-1. The CDR3 sequence is 15 residues long. Per germline, CDR1 SGHTA and CDR2 FQGNSA. The CDR3 nucleotides are TGTGCCAGCAGCTTACTTAGCGGGGGTTGGGATGAGCAGTTCTTC. Translation: CASSLLSGGWDEQFF.

In its sample, this clonotype is medium-sized. This rearrangement joins TRBV6-1 to TRBJ2-1, with 7 bases aligning to TRBD1. Germline trimming cut 7 bases from V and 0 bases from J; bases unmatched to any gene: 6. Germline CDR1 reads MNHNS; CDR2 reads SASEGT. This CDR3 region has 15 residues. CDR3 in amino acids: CASTTRGSSYNEQFF. CDR3 nucleotide sequence: TGTGCCAGCACCACCAGGGGGAGCTCCTACAATGAGCAGTTCTTC.

In its sample, this clonotype was seen many times. V is TRBV25-1 and J is TRBJ2-1, with TRBD1 matching over 7 bases. CDR1 and CDR2 from the germline V gene are MGHDK and SYGVNS. V shed 7 bases and J 5 bases; nucleotides not matched to a gene: 8. There are 14 residues in the CDR3. This CDR3 is CASNREGADNEQFF. Written as DNA, the CDR3 is TGTGCCAGCAATCGCGAGGGGGCGGACAATGAGCAGTTCTTC.

CDR3 protein: CASSSPVGGRGSDEQFF. The CDR3 coding sequence is TGTGCCAGCAGCTCCCCCGTAGGGGGACGAGGGTCCGATGAGCAGTTCTTC. This sequence joins TRBV7-2 and TRBJ2-1; weak D call: TRBD1 (6 bases). This CDR3 has 17 amino acids. Trimming took 4 bases from V and 8 from J, leaving 24 bases between them. The germline V gene encodes CDR1 SGHTA and CDR2 FQGNSA.

V and J are TRBV11-1 and TRBJ2-2, with D possibly TRBD1 on 5 matching bases. The V gene's germline CDR1 is SGHAT and CDR2 FQDESV (reference sequence). The V and J ends lost 0 bases and 3 bases respectively, with 11 bases between them. CDR3 length equals 16 residues. In DNA, the CDR3 is TGTGCCAGCAGCTTAGCAGGCAGGGTGGACACCGGGGAGCTGTTTTTT. Translation: CASSLAGRVDTGELFF.

Details on this clonotype: A read error may produce the germline difference seen at one junction end. This rearrangement joins TRBV7-7 to TRBJ1-1; no reliable D call. The CDR3 contains 13 residues. Germline V gives CDR1 SSHAT, CDR2 FNYEAQ (reference sequence). This chain's CDR3 is CASSLARHTEAFF. Here the CDR3 DNA reads TGTGCTAGCAGCTTAGCGCGGCACACTGAAGCTTTCTTT.

The chain carries TRBV7-2 and TRBJ2-4; unclear D gene. The end of the DNA aligns better with TRBJ2-6, so the J call may be wrong. CDR3 size: 15 residues. Germline-derived CDR1 and CDR2 are SGHTA and FQGNSA. The CDR3: CASSRRRSGANVLTF. The CDR3 DNA reads TGTGCCAGCAGCCGTCGTCGGTCTGGGGCCAACGTCCTGACTTTC.